What follows is one T cell receptor beta chain and its context. Exclusion covered patients with other autoimmune diseases or uncontrolled infections (as well as pregnancy or lactation). Diagnostic conclusions were grounded in clinical symptoms, serum thyroxine, TRAb, thyroid ultrasound and orbital computed tomography. CDR1 MNHEY and CDR2 SMNVEV come from the germline V gene (reference sequence). This CDR3 has 18 amino acids. V lost 2 bases to trimming and J lost 3 bases; unmatched junction nucleotides: 14. Beta-chain TCR CDR3 regions were amplified from RNA transcripts. The first round was an RT-PCR with HTBI primers, and the second round was a multiplex PCR. TCRdb independently ran MiXCR on the multiplex PCR reads; one entry per CDR3 protein. The table includes about 420,000 distinct CDR3 sequences, roughly 21% detected once. The data were obtained in a study of Graves' ophthalmopathy and Graves' hyperthyroidism.

The sequence came from a woman aged 18 to 35 with stable Graves' hyperthyroidism. The genes are TRBV27 and TRBJ2-7; TRBD2 agrees at 9 bases. The material sequenced was peripheral blood. The chain's CDR3 is CASSLTSGRRKGYYEQYF. The CDR3 bases are TGTGCCAGCAGTTTAACAAGCGGGAGGCGAAAGGGGTACTACGAGCAGTACTTC.